These 15 T cell receptor beta chains were sequenced from one sample in a study of blood T cell repertoires in COVID-19. Sequencing used immunoSEQ multiplex PCR; TCRdb keeps in-frame clones, though not all of them. The sample carries under 200,000 clones, approximately 80% recorded once. Sequenced material: PBMCs or T cells enriched from blood (not recorded which). The source is a woman aged 55-69 years who had recovered from COVID-19.

This clone was seen at least ten times. CDR3 DNA sequence: TGTGCCATCAGTGAGTCGGGCAGGGGGAGAGATGAGCAGTTCTTC. This codes for CAISESGRGRDEQFF. The chain employs TRBV10-3 and TRBJ2-1; 7 bases align to TRBD1. Per germline, CDR1 ENHRY and CDR2 SYGVKD. The CDR3 runs to 15 residues. Unmatched junction bases numbered 7, after V lost 0 bases and J lost 8 bases.

This clone was seen a single time. The chain carries TRBV14 and TRBJ2-5; TRBD1 matches at 9 bases. The CDR3 has 13 amino acids. Losses at the gene ends were 4 bases for V and 7 bases for J; bases not matched to a gene: 4. Looked up from germline, CDR1 is SGHDN and CDR2 is FVKESK. The CDR3 is CASSPDRGGTQYF. The CDR3 nucleotides read TGTGCCAGCAGCCCGGACAGGGGAGGGACCCAGTACTTC.

The chain is built from TRBV6-5 and TRBJ1-1; TRBD1 matches at 10 bases. The CDR3 runs to 14 residues. The junction had 4 bases not matched to a gene; V was cut back by 4 bases and J by 5 bases. From germline, CDR1 is MNHEY and CDR2 SVGAGI. CDR3 in DNA: TGTGCCAGCAGTTGGGACAGGGGTAAGACTGAAGCTTTCTTT. Protein sequence: CASSWDRGKTEAFF.

This sequence joins TRBV27 and TRBJ1-1, with 9 bases identical to TRBD1. The CDR3 contains 12 residues. V dropped 10 bases and J dropped 4; count of bases not matched to a gene: 4. Germline CDR1 and CDR2: MNHEY and SMNVEV (reference sequence). DNA for the CDR3: TGTGCCACCGGGACAGGGAGCACTGAAGCTTTCTTT. This gives the protein CATGTGSTEAFF.

The CDR3 is CASSQVRLIANYGYTF. CDR3 nucleotides: TGCGCCAGCAGCCAAGTCCGACTGATAGCTAACTATGGCTACACCTTC. The rearrangement joins TRBV4-1 to TRBJ1-2; D gene unclear. Trimming took off 1 base at V and 0 bases at J, with 12 bases between the two ends. CDR1 and CDR2 (germline): MGHRA, YSYEKL. This CDR3 comprises 16 residues.

This clone came up a few times. The V call is TRBV24-1, the J call TRBJ2-3, with TRBD2 matching over 9 bases. Germline V gene data show CDR1 as KGHDR and CDR2 as SFDVKD. J was trimmed by 0 bases and V by 2 bases; bases with no gene match: 8. The CDR3 has 18 amino acids. In nucleotides, the CDR3 is TGTGCCACCAGTGATTCCGCTGGGCTAGCGGGGAGCACAGATACGCAGTATTTT. Translation gives CATSDSAGLAGSTDTQYF.

There are many counts of this clone. V is TRBV10-3 and J is TRBJ1-2; unclear D gene. Trimming removed 2 bases from V and 11 bases from J, with 6 bases in between. Germline CDR1 and CDR2: ENHRY and SYGVKD. The CDR3 loop spans 10 amino acids. The CDR3, as DNA: TGTGCCATCAGTGAGACAGTTTACACCTTC. The encoded protein is CAISETVYTF.

The chain joins TRBV25-1 to TRBJ1-1; weak D call: TRBD1 (5 bases). The V gene's germline CDR1 is MGHDK and CDR2 SYGVNS. Trimming took off 4 bases at V and 7 bases at J, with 13 bases between the two ends. The CDR3 is 13 residues long. The DNA of the CDR3 is TGTGCCAGCAGTGCCGGCCAGGGCAGTGAAGCTTTCTTT. Its translation is CASSAGQGSEAFF.

The chain has TRBV18 and TRBJ2-7, with 8 nucleotides matching TRBD2. V was pared by 6 bases and J by 5 bases, with 9 bases of the junction left unmatched. The CDR3 has 14 amino acids. Looked up from germline, CDR1 is KGHSH and CDR2 is LQKENI. The CDR3: CASSSGGADHEQYF. The CDR3 nucleotides are TGTGCCAGCTCTTCCGGGGGGGCCGACCACGAGCAGTACTTC.

The rearrangement joins TRBV6-2 or TRBV6-3 to TRBJ1-1; no clear D gene. With 4 bases removed from V and 1 base from J, the gap between germline ends came to 10 bases. This CDR3 has 14 residues. Germline V gene data show CDR1 as MNHEY and CDR2 as SVGEGT. The chain's CDR3 is CASSFRTENTEAFF. The CDR3 nucleotides read TGTGCCAGCAGTTTCCGTACAGAGAACACTGAAGCTTTCTTT.

In this sample, this clone turned up once. This sequence joins TRBV5-5 and TRBJ1-2; no firm D call. V was trimmed by 5 bases and J by 4 bases, leaving 12 bases between them. The CDR3 runs 13 residues. Germline assignment: CDR1 SGHKS and CDR2 YYEKEE (reference sequence). The DNA for the CDR3 is TGTGCCAGCAGACCTAGCAGAGGCTATGGCTACACCTTC. Protein product: CASRPSRGYGYTF. The full variable domain, rest sourced from reference TRBV5-5 and TRBJ1-2, is DAGVTQSPTHLIKTRGQQVTLRCSPISGHKSVSWYQQVLGQGPQFIFQYYEKEERGRGNFPDRFSARQFPNYSSELNVNALLLGDSALYLCASRPSRGYGYTFGSGTRLTVV.

V and J are TRBV7-2 and TRBJ2-5, with D possibly TRBD2 on 7 matching bases. From germline, CDR1 is SGHTA and CDR2 FQGNSA. V lost 8 bases and J 5 bases, leaving 21 bases between the germline ends. This CDR3 has 15 amino acids. The chain's CDR3 is CASGTLGGEGETQYF. For the CDR3, the DNA is TGTGCCAGCGGCACGTTAGGGGGGGAGGGGGAGACCCAGTACTTC.

This clone was seen a handful of times. The DNA for the CDR3 is TGCAGCGTTGAAGAGGGCTTCACAGATACGCAGTATTTT. Amino acids: CSVEEGFTDTQYF. The chain has TRBV29-1 and TRBJ2-3; the D is unclear. The CDR3 totals 13 residues. Per the germline V gene, CDR1 is SQVTM and CDR2 is ANQGSEA. The ends were cut back, 0 bases at V and 2 bases at J, with 6 bases in the middle.

The chain has TRBV5-1 and TRBJ2-5, with 7 bases identical to TRBD1. The ends lost 0 bases at V and 1 base at J; junction bases unmatched: 0. The CDR3 has 14 residues. The V gene's germline CDR1 is SGHRS and CDR2 YFSETQ. CDR3 loop: CASSLAGGQETQYF. In nucleotides, the CDR3 is TGCGCCAGCAGCTTGGCAGGGGGCCAAGAGACCCAGTACTTC.

The V gene is TRBV6-6, the J gene TRBJ1-3; perhaps TRBD1 as D (6 bases). Per germline, CDR1 MNHNY and CDR2 SVGAGI (reference sequence). CDR3 length: 15 residues. V gave up 6 bases and J gave up 5 bases, with 17 bases separating them. The CDR3 loop reads CASSPSGDRRNTIYF. The CDR3 coding sequence is TGTGCCAGCAGCCCCTCAGGGGACCGTCGAAACACCATATATTTT.